The 6 T cell receptor beta chains in this list originate from one sample, sequenced in a study of blood T cell repertoires in COVID-19 (dated by TCRdb to 2019 to 2021). To prepare the library, the immunoSEQ multiplex PCR assay was applied. The immuneACCESS repertoire file appears here via TCRdb, limited to in-frame rearrangements. These files lack a portion of the clones; in checked studies, under half of the deficit traces to unresolved V genes, and the cause of the others is not known. This sample holds under 450,000 clones; over 75% were observed only once. The ten most abundant clones make up about 1.5% of the sample. The sample taken for sequencing was PBMCs or T cells enriched from blood (not recorded which). These receptors came from a man aged 30 to 39 who had recovered from COVID-19.

The CDR3 nucleotides read TGTGCCAGCTCACGGACAACACCGTCCGAAAAACTGTTTTTT. It yields the protein CASSRTTPSEKLFF. V is TRBV18 and J is TRBJ1-4; a weak D match, TRBD1 (5 bases). Trimming pared 4 bases from V and 8 bases from J, leaving 14 bases between. This CDR3 has 14 residues. Germline V lookup: CDR1 KGHSH, CDR2 LQKENI.

This rearrangement joins TRBV19 to TRBJ1-5; D is possibly TRBD1 (5 bases). The CDR3 contains 14 residues. Trimming stripped 6 bases from V and 5 bases from J, with 14 bases between. Germline V lookup: CDR1 LNHDA, CDR2 SQIVND (reference sequence). CDR3 sequence reads: CASRNPGWYQPQHF. DNA of the CDR3: TGTGCCAGTAGAAACCCAGGGTGGTATCAGCCCCAGCATTTT.

The chain joins TRBV7-2 to TRBJ2-7; perhaps TRBD1 as D (6 bases). Germline CDR1 and CDR2: SGHTA and FQGNSA. This CDR3 region has 16 residues. V shed 4 bases and J shed 3 bases, with 19 bases lying between them. The CDR3 is CASSSWGRQADYEQYF. The CDR3, as DNA: TGTGCCAGCAGCTCGTGGGGGCGCCAAGCCGACTACGAGCAGTACTTC.

The chain links TRBV6-5 to TRBJ1-2; 7 bases are shared with TRBD1. This CDR3 is built from 13 residues. Losses at the gene ends were 5 bases for V and 6 bases for J; bases not matched to a gene: 6. The germline V gene encodes CDR1 MNHEY and CDR2 SVGAGI. CDR3 sequence: CASSPGQSHGYTF. The CDR3 region has the DNA TGTGCCAGCAGTCCGGGACAGAGTCATGGCTACACCTTC.

The chain joins TRBV6-5 to TRBJ2-2, with 8 positions matching TRBD2. V shed 7 bases and J 6 bases; nucleotides not matched to a gene: 7. This CDR3 has 14 residues. The germline CDR1 and CDR2 sequences are MNHEY and SVGAGI. The CDR3 spells CASILTSVPGELFF. CDR3 nucleotides: TGTGCCAGCATTCTGACTAGCGTACCCGGGGAGCTGTTTTTT.

The gene calls are TRBV24-1 and TRBJ1-2; 9 bases are a match to TRBD1. Germline V lookup: CDR1 KGHDR, CDR2 SFDVKD. After removal of 2 bases from V and 8 bases from J, the junction contained 23 bases not matched to a gene. This CDR3 spans 20 amino acids. The CDR3 region has the DNA TGTGCCACCAGTGATTCGGGACAGGGAGGGTCTCGTCCGAAAAAACGGGGCTACACCTTC. It yields the protein CATSDSGQGGSRPKKRGYTF.